Each of the 21 T cell receptor beta chains below was sequenced from the same sample in a study of cytomegalovirus exposure and HLA in healthy donors. Vbeta (60) and Jbeta (13) primers were used in the PCR. Assay: immunoSEQ multiplex PCR; the TCRdb copy retains only in-frame clones and omits some. This table holds roughly 54,000 clones, 70% found once. The material sequenced was PBMCs. These receptors all stem from a woman aged 60-75 years in good health and CMV-seropositive.

The chain links TRBV10-3 to TRBJ1-2, with a weak D call TRBD1 (5 bases). The germline V and J ends were trimmed by 7 bases and 7 bases, with 13 bases remaining between them. The CDR3 sequence is 12 residues long. Germline loops: CDR1 ENHRY, CDR2 SYGVKD. CDR3 sequence (DNA): TGTGCCATCAAAGACAGCGTCCGTGGCTACACCTTC. It yields the protein CAIKDSVRGYTF.

The CDR3, as DNA: TGTGCCAGCAGTGAAGGTTCAGGAGGGGGCCATTGGGAGACCCAGTACTTC. Amino acid sequence: CASSEGSGGGHWETQYF. The rearrangement uses TRBV6-1 and TRBJ2-5, with a tentative D call TRBD1 (7 bases). Germline assignment: CDR1 MNHNS and CDR2 SASEGT. Trimming removed 1 base from V and 5 bases from J, with 20 bases in between. This CDR3 contains 17 residues.

This clone was observed a handful of times. This rearrangement joins TRBV7-2 to TRBJ2-3; D perhaps matches TRBD1 (5 bases). This CDR3 has 13 amino acids. Trimming left V 5 bases short and J 2 bases short, with 8 bases between. Per the germline V gene, CDR1 is SGHTA and CDR2 is FQGNSA. The CDR3 reads CASSQDITDTQYF. The CDR3 DNA reads as TGTGCCAGCAGCCAGGACATCACAGATACGCAGTATTTT.

The chain links TRBV27 to TRBJ1-6, with D maybe TRBD1 (5 bases). Trimming removed 3 bases at V and 10 bases at J, with 16 bases between. Germline values: CDR1 MNHEY, CDR2 SMNVEV (reference sequence). The CDR3 sequence is 15 residues long. CDR3: CASSLTATGPSPLHF. CDR3 nucleotide sequence: TGTGCCAGCAGTTTGACAGCGACCGGGCCATCACCCCTCCACTTT.

This clone was observed a handful of times. This chain uses TRBV7-2 with TRBJ1-5, with no clear D. Trimming cost V 1 base and J 6 bases, with 4 bases left between them. The CDR3 spans 12 residues. Germline V CDR1 and CDR2: SGHTA, FQGNSA. The chain's CDR3 is CASSLDLQPQHF. CDR3 nucleotide sequence: TGTGCCAGCAGCTTAGATCTTCAGCCCCAGCATTTT.

V and J are TRBV29-1 and TRBJ2-2; 15 positions agree with TRBD2. V lost 7 bases, J lost 5 bases, and 2 bases stayed unmatched. The germline V gene has CDR1 SQVTM and CDR2 ANQGSEA. The CDR3 has 14 amino acids. The CDR3 loop is CSGGTSGGTGELFF. CDR3 sequence (DNA): TGCAGCGGGGGGACTAGCGGGGGGACCGGGGAGCTGTTTTTT.

The CDR3 here is CAWSKGARTEAFF. The CDR3 nucleotides read TGTGCCTGGAGTAAGGGGGCGCGAACTGAAGCTTTCTTT. The chain carries TRBV30 and TRBJ1-1; 7 bases agree with TRBD1. J was trimmed by 5 bases and V by 2 bases; bases with no gene match: 5. Germline V gene lookup returns CDR1 GTSNPN and CDR2 SVGIG (reference sequence). CDR3 size: 13 residues.

V is TRBV6-6 and J is TRBJ1-2; tentatively, D is TRBD1 (5 bases). Trimming took 5 bases from V and 8 from J, leaving 21 bases between them. The V gene's germline CDR1 is MNHNY and CDR2 SVGAGI (reference sequence). The length of the CDR3 is 15 residues. CDR3 bases: TGTGCCAGCAGTCCCTCGATCGGACAACTGGACGGCTACACCTTC. Translating it yields CASSPSIGQLDGYTF.

This clone was detected once. V usage is TRBV19 and J usage is TRBJ1-5; D possibly corresponds to TRBD1 (5 bases). In germline, CDR1 is LNHDA, CDR2 SQIVND (reference sequence). The V gene lost 3 bases and the J gene lost 7 bases, with 10 bases spanning the gap. The CDR3 covers 13 residues. The CDR3 reads CASSIAGDQPQHF. In DNA form, the CDR3 reads TGTGCCAGTAGTATCGCGGGGGACCAGCCCCAGCATTTT.

The chain uses TRBV7-2 and TRBJ1-2, with D possibly TRBD1 on 5 matching bases. The germline V gene has CDR1 SGHTA and CDR2 FQGNSA. V shed 3 bases and J shed 6 bases, with 20 bases lying between them. This CDR3 is built from 16 residues. CDR3 residues: CASSFSTPTGSHGYTF. CDR3 nucleotides: TGTGCCAGCAGCTTTAGTACCCCTACAGGTAGTCATGGCTACACCTTC.

The chain uses TRBV5-8 and TRBJ2-7, with D possibly TRBD1 on 6 matching bases. The CDR3 has 15 residues. CDR1 is SGHTS, CDR2 YDEGEE, per germline. The germline V and J ends were trimmed by 4 bases and 7 bases, with 21 bases remaining between them. This chain's CDR3 is CASSPGQIPNREQYF. In DNA, the CDR3 is TGTGCCAGCAGCCCCGGACAGATACCTAACCGGGAGCAGTACTTC.

The V call is TRBV19, the J call TRBJ2-7, with 7 bases lining up with TRBD2. The CDR3 consists of 15 residues. Germline loops: CDR1 LNHDA, CDR2 SQIVND (reference sequence). J lost 6 bases, V lost 5 bases, and 13 bases had no gene match. The CDR3 DNA sequence: TGTGCCAGTAGTCCGGTACAGCTTGGGGAGGGCGAGCAGTACTTC. This codes for CASSPVQLGEGEQYF.

This rearrangement joins TRBV13 to TRBJ1-1; D uncertain. V lost 0 bases and J lost 11, with 16 bases in between. This CDR3 is built from 14 residues. The V gene's germline CDR1 is PRHDT and CDR2 FYEKMQ (reference sequence). The CDR3 coding sequence is TGTGCCAGCAGCTTAGGCCTTCGTGGGGAGGCGGCTTTCTTT. It codes for CASSLGLRGEAAFF. Full variable domain (rest looked up from reference TRBV13 and TRBJ1-1): AAGVIQSPRHLIKEKRETATLKCYPIPRHDTVYWYQQGPGQDPQFLISFYEKMQSDKGSIPDRFSAQQFSDYHSELNMSSLELGDSALYFCASSLGLRGEAAFFGQGTRLTVV.

This clone was picked up one time. The chain has TRBV7-2 and TRBJ1-2, with D possibly being TRBD1 (6 bases). Trimming cost V 7 bases and J 4 bases, with 16 bases left between them. The CDR3 spans 14 residues. Germline CDR1 and CDR2: SGHTA and FQGNSA. For the CDR3, the DNA is TGTGCCAGCACCCGGGACACCACGGCCTATGGCTACACCTTC. Its protein product is CASTRDTTAYGYTF.

This clone occurred a few times. The chain has TRBV6-6 and TRBJ1-1; maybe TRBD1 (5 bases). Germline CDR1 and CDR2: MNHNY and SVGAGI (reference sequence). This CDR3 is built from 16 residues. Trimming took 6 bases from V and 0 from J, leaving 17 bases between them. The CDR3 sequence: CASSPPGGTVNTEAFF. DNA of the CDR3: TGTGCCAGCAGCCCACCTGGAGGGACGGTGAACACTGAAGCTTTCTTT.

This clone is medium-sized within its sample. The J gene is TRBJ1-1, the V gene TRBV2, with D perhaps TRBD1 (6 bases). Germline CDR1 SNHLY, CDR2 FYNNEI. The CDR3 is 13 amino acids. Trimming removed 7 bases at V and 1 base at J, with 10 bases between. Here the CDR3 DNA reads TGTGCCAGCACTGGACAGACGAACACTGAAGCTTTCTTT. As protein: CASTGQTNTEAFF.

The chain has TRBV29-1 and TRBJ1-1; TRBD1 agrees at 8 bases. V gave up 6 bases and J gave up 3 bases; unmatched junction bases: 3. Germline loops: CDR1 SQVTM, CDR2 ANQGSEA. CDR3 length: 12 residues. The CDR3 DNA follows: TGCAGCGTCGGACAGGGTGACACTGAAGCTTTCTTT. This encodes CSVGQGDTEAFF.

The chain couples TRBV6-5 to TRBJ2-1; 10 positions agree with TRBD2. The CDR3 runs 16 residues. Germline CDR1 is MNHEY and CDR2 is SVGAGI. With V trimmed by 0 bases and J by 4 bases, 3 bases remained unmatched. The DNA for the CDR3 is TGTGCCAGCAGTTACTCGATAGCGGGGGGTTACAATGAGCAGTTCTTC. This codes for CASSYSIAGGYNEQFF.

The genes are TRBV15 and TRBJ1-3; TRBD1 might be the D (6 bases). CDR1 and CDR2 from the germline V gene are LNHNV and YYDKDF (reference sequence). The CDR3 has 15 residues. The V end lost 0 bases, the J end lost 0 bases, and 6 bases lay between the germline ends. The CDR3 DNA reads TGTGCCACCAGCAGAGACAGGGGCTCTGGAAACACCATATATTTT. This encodes CATSRDRGSGNTIYF.

The chain combines TRBV25-1 with TRBJ1-5, with D hard to call. In germline, CDR1 is MGHDK, CDR2 SYGVNS. V was cut by 2 bases and J by 10 bases, with 12 bases left in between. CDR3 length equals 13 residues. The CDR3 DNA reads TGTGCCAGCAGTGAAGCAGGCCTCGGCCCCCAGCATTTT. Translated: CASSEAGLGPQHF.

The chain carries TRBV12-5 and TRBJ2-1; the match to TRBD1 covers 7 bases. The CDR3 is 13 residues long. J gave up 10 bases and V 1 base, and 4 bases lay outside the gene matches. CDR1 is LGHNT and CDR2 is FRNRAP in the germline V gene. This CDR3 reads CASGLGQGREQFF. The CDR3 DNA reads TGTGCTAGTGGTTTGGGACAGGGCAGAGAGCAGTTCTTC. Filled out from reference TRBV12-5 and TRBJ2-1, the complete variable domain reads DARVTQTPRHKVTEMGQEVTMRCQPILGHNTVFWYRQTMMQGLELLAYFRNRAPLDDSGMPKDRFSAEMPDATLATLKIQPSEPRDSAVYFCASGLGQGREQFFGPGTRLTVL.